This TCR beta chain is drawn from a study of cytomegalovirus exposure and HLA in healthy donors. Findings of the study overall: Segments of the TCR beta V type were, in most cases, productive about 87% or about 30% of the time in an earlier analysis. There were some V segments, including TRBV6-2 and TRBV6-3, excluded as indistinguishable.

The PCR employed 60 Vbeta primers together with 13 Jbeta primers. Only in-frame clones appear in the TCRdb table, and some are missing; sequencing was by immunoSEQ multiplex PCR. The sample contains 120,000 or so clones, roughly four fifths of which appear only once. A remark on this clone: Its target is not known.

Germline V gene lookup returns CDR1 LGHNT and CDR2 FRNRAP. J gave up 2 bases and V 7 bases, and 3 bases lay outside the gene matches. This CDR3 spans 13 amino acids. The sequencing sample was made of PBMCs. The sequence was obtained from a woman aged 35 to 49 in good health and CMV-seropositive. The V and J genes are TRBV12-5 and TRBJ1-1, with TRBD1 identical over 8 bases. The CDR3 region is CASAGTGNTEAFF. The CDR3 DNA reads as TGTGCTAGTGCTGGGACAGGTAACACTGAAGCTTTCTTT.